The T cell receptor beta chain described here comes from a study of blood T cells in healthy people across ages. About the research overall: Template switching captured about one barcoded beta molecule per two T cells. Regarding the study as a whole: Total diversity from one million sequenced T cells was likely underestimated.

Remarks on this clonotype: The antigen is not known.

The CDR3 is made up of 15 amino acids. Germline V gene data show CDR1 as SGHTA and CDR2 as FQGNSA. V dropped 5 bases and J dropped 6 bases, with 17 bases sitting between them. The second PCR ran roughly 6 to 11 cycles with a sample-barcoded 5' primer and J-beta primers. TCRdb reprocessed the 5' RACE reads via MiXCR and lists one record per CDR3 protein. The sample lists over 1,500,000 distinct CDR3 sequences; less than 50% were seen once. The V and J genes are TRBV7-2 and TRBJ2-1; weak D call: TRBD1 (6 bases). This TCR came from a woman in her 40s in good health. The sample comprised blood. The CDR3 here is CASSNAGAGSNEQFF. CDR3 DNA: TGTGCCAGCAGCAACGCAGGGGCAGGGAGCAATGAGCAGTTCTTC.